The 5 T cell receptor beta chains below all came from one sample that was sequenced in a study of blood T cell repertoires in COVID-19 (TCRdb year 2020). Libraries were prepared through the immunoSEQ multiplex PCR assay. The table comes from immuneACCESS by way of TCRdb, which keeps in-frame sequences with V and J called. Part of the clones is missing from these tables; in studies checked, under half for an unresolved V gene and the rest for unknown reasons. A total of a few hundred thousand clones appear in this sample, around 84% of them only once. The top ten clonotypes cover around 4.1% of the sample. Sequenced material: PBMCs or T cells enriched from blood (not recorded which). Receptor source: a young man with acute COVID-19.

The genes are TRBV19 and TRBJ2-2; 10 bases are shared with TRBD1. The CDR3 consists of 20 residues. Looked up from germline, CDR1 is LNHDA and CDR2 is SQIVND (reference sequence). The V segment lost 7 bases and the J segment 3 bases; nucleotides outside the gene matches: 20. The DNA of the CDR3 is TGTGCCAGTACGTCGTGGACAGGGGGTTCGGCGGAGGGCGACACCGGGGAGCTGTTTTTT. This gives the protein CASTSWTGGSAEGDTGELFF.

The table lists this clone with a count of one. Other DNA sequences of this sample code for an identical CDR3. V usage is TRBV24-1 and J usage is TRBJ1-2; 11 nucleotides match TRBD1. CDR1 and CDR2 (germline): KGHDR, SFDVKD. V shed 3 bases and J 4 bases; nucleotides not matched to a gene: 3. The CDR3 has 15 residues. CDR3 amino acids: CATSDRTGGGYGYTF. CDR3 nucleotide sequence: TGTGCCACCAGTGATCGGACAGGGGGCGGCTATGGCTACACCTTC.

The DNA of the CDR3 is TGCAGCGGTACCGGGACAGGAGACCGTACCTGGCAGTTCTTC. Translation: CSGTGTGDRTWQFF. The rearrangement links TRBV29-1 to TRBJ2-1, with 8 bases aligning to TRBD1. The ends lost 7 bases at V and 12 bases at J; junction bases unmatched: 17. The germline V gene encodes CDR1 SQVTM and CDR2 ANQGSEA. The CDR3 length is 14 residues.

This clone was observed a few times. This rearrangement joins TRBV14 to TRBJ2-3; the match to TRBD2 covers 10 bases. V lost 2 bases to trimming and J lost 3 bases; unmatched junction nucleotides: 14. CDR1 is SGHDN and CDR2 is FVKESK in the germline V gene. This CDR3 spans 19 amino acids. In DNA form, the CDR3 reads TGTGCCAGCAGCCAAAGAGGTAGCGGGGGGACACTGAGGACAGATACGCAGTATTTT. Its protein is CASSQRGSGGTLRTDTQYF. The variable domain in full, completed from reference TRBV14 and TRBJ2-3, reads EAGVTQFPSHSVIEKGQTVTLRCDPISGHDNLYWYRRVMGKEIKFLLHFVKESKQDESGMPNNRFLAERTGGTYSTLKVQPAELEDSGVYFCASSQRGSGGTLRTDTQYFGPGTRLTVL.

This clone was observed once. This chain uses TRBV24-1 with TRBJ2-2; 11 positions match TRBD2. Unmatched junction bases numbered 4, after V lost 4 bases and J lost 4 bases. Looked up from germline, CDR1 is KGHDR and CDR2 is SFDVKD. This CDR3 has 16 residues. As DNA, the CDR3 is TGTGCCACCAGTGAAGGGACTAGCGGCTTCACCGGGGAGCTGTTTTTT. Translated, it gives CATSEGTSGFTGELFF.